The source of this T cell receptor beta chain is a study of blood T cells in healthy people across ages. Whole-study results and caveats: Diversity of TCR beta per million T cells declined in a roughly linear way with age. Long-lived donors carried more naive CD4+ cells and greater diversity than aged donors. Strong correlation existed between TCR beta diversity and naive T cell percentage.

Total RNA, at least 5.5 micrograms per sample, came from PBMCs. Worth noting for this clonotype: The antigen is unknown.

A second roughly 6 to 12 cycle PCR used barcoded and J-beta primers. TCRdb redid the calling of the 5' RACE reads with MiXCR, one entry per CDR3 protein. Of roughly 2 million distinct CDR3 sequences in the sample, 49% are singletons; the top ten hold less than 2.5%. V lost 5 bases and J lost 6; bases outside the gene matches: 9. From germline, CDR1 is SGHTA and CDR2 FQGTGA. The CDR3 is made up of 16 amino acids. The sequencing sample was made of blood. The chain recombines TRBV7-3 with TRBJ2-3; 12 bases are a match to TRBD2. This sequence originates from a woman in her forties in good health. Here the CDR3 reads CASSAASGGALDTQYF. The CDR3 DNA reads TGTGCCAGCAGCGCGGCTAGCGGGGGGGCTTTGGATACGCAGTATTTT.